One and the same sample provided the 14 T cell receptor beta chains below, sequenced in a study of T-cell reconstitution after alpha-beta-depleted transplantation in children. Unique molecular identifiers were incorporated into the prepared TCRbeta library. TCRdb re-called the PCR reads with MiXCR, one entry per CDR3 protein. The sample lists a few hundred thousand distinct CDR3 sequences; 9.5% to 13% were seen once. The specimen was PBMCs, collected before TCRalphabeta/CD19-depleted stem cell transplant. The receptors here all came from a boy under two years old with acute myeloid leukemia, due to receive a stem cell transplant.

J is TRBJ2-5 and V is TRBV7-2; maybe TRBD1 (6 bases). This CDR3 is 15 amino acids long. The germline V gene encodes CDR1 SGHTA and CDR2 FQGNSA. The ends were cut back, 4 bases at V and 5 bases at J, with 17 bases in the middle. The CDR3 reads CASSSYSGVVETQYF. In nucleotides, the CDR3 is TGTGCCAGCAGCTCGTATTCAGGGGTGGTGGAGACCCAGTACTTC.

V and J are TRBV7-6 and TRBJ2-7; 7 bases map to TRBD2. Germline V CDR1 and CDR2: SGHVS, FNYEAQ. The CDR3 is made up of 14 amino acids. V lost 5 bases to trimming and J lost 8 bases; unmatched junction nucleotides: 12. CDR3 loop: CASSLGLDYDQQYF. CDR3 nucleotides: TGTGCCAGCAGCCTCGGACTAGACTATGACCAGCAGTACTTC.

There are many counts of this clonotype. J is TRBJ2-7 and V is TRBV29-1, with D unresolved. Germline CDR1 and CDR2: SQVTM and ANQGSEA. The CDR3 extends over 14 amino acids. V lost 6 bases and J lost 3, with 18 bases in between. The DNA of the CDR3 is TGCAGCGTAGCCCCAGGCGACGGCTTCTACGAGCAGTACTTC. Translating it yields CSVAPGDGFYEQYF.

This clonotype was seen at least ten times. The chain joins TRBV20-1 to TRBJ2-5, with 11 nucleotides matching TRBD1. Trimming cost V 1 base and J 5 bases; bases outside gene matches: 9. The CDR3 sequence is 16 residues long. Germline lookup yields CDR1 DFQATT and CDR2 SNEGSKA (reference sequence). CDR3 sequence reads: CSARAPWDRGRETQYF. The DNA for the CDR3 is TGCAGTGCTAGAGCCCCCTGGGACAGGGGGAGGGAGACCCAGTACTTC.

The chain recombines TRBV5-1 with TRBJ2-1; 15 nucleotides agree with TRBD2. Germline V CDR1 and CDR2: SGHRS, YFSETQ. Losses at the gene ends were 5 bases for V and 0 bases for J; bases not matched to a gene: 15. CDR3 length equals 21 residues. CDR3 sequence reads: CASRSLGLAGGIPNSYNEQFF. In nucleotides, the CDR3 is TGCGCCAGCAGAAGCCTTGGACTAGCGGGAGGGATCCCCAACTCCTACAATGAGCAGTTCTTC.

This clonotype was found many times. The chain is built from TRBV4-3 and TRBJ1-1; possibly TRBD1 for D (5 bases). Trimming stripped 0 bases from V and 5 bases from J, with 13 bases between. CDR1 and CDR2 from the germline V gene are LGHNA and YSLEER. The CDR3 loop spans 15 amino acids. Here the CDR3 DNA reads TGCGCCAGCAGCCAAGATTCAGGGTCCTTAACTGAAGCTTTCTTT. This gives the protein CASSQDSGSLTEAFF.

This clonotype has a count of ten or more. V usage is TRBV6-6 and J usage is TRBJ1-1; D gene uncertain. The CDR3 has 12 residues. Per the germline V gene, CDR1 is MNHNY and CDR2 is SVGAGI (reference sequence). The germline V and J ends were trimmed by 0 bases and 4 bases, with 3 bases remaining between them. The CDR3 is CASSYSPTEAFF. CDR3 coding DNA: TGTGCCAGCAGTTACTCGCCCACTGAAGCTTTCTTT.

As regards this clonotype: Since a much larger clone is just one base distant, this may be a read error. This chain joins TRBV5-1 and TRBJ2-2, with a weak D call TRBD2 (5 bases). CDR1 is SGHRS and CDR2 is YFSETQ in the germline V gene. The CDR3 covers 15 residues. CDR3 coding DNA: TGCGCCAGCAGCTTGGCCGTGTCCCTCACCGGGGAGCTGATTTTT. Translation: CASSLAVSLTGELIF.

J is TRBJ2-7 and V is TRBV12-3 or TRBV12-4; no clear D gene. V was shortened by 5 bases and J by 2 bases, with 7 bases between the two germline ends. The CDR3 contains 12 residues. CDR3 bases: TGTGCCAGCAGTCGGTACACCTACGAGCAGTACTTC. Translating gives CASSRYTYEQYF.

This clonotype came up many times. This rearrangement joins TRBV7-6 to TRBJ1-6; no firm D call. V was shortened by 0 bases and J by 10 bases, with 7 bases between the two germline ends. The CDR3 loop spans 13 amino acids. The germline V gene encodes CDR1 SGHVS and CDR2 FNYEAQ. CDR3 nucleotides: TGTGCCAGCAGCTTAGCGTTCCAATCACCCCTCCACTTT. This gives the protein CASSLAFQSPLHF.

This clonotype was counted ten times or more. The V and J genes are TRBV29-1 and TRBJ1-4; D gene ambiguous. Germline CDR1 SQVTM, CDR2 ANQGSEA. The V and J ends lost 4 bases and 5 bases respectively, with 11 bases between them. The CDR3 runs to 13 residues. The CDR3 DNA sequence: TGCAGCGTTGGGACCCTTTTAAATGAAAAACTGTTTTTT. It translates to CSVGTLLNEKLFF.

This clonotype was detected ten times or more. The chain links TRBV20-1 to TRBJ2-5; D is unclear. The length of the CDR3 is 12 residues. Per the germline V gene, CDR1 is DFQATT and CDR2 is SNEGSKA (reference sequence). The germline V and J ends were trimmed by 3 bases and 2 bases, with 7 bases remaining between them. The CDR3 sequence is CSASRSQETQYF. The DNA of the CDR3 is TGCAGTGCTAGCAGGAGTCAAGAGACCCAGTACTTC.

This clonotype has more than one count but fewer than ten. The chain combines TRBV21-1 with TRBJ2-1; the D call of TRBD2 is as the table states it, not checked on the DNA. TRBV21-1 is recorded as a pseudogene. CDR3 length: 16 residues. This chain's CDR3 is CASSRKREGCDDEQFF. CDR3 sequence (DNA): TGTGCCAGCAGCAGAAAGCGGGAGGGATGTGACGATGAGCAGTTCTTC.

The V call is TRBV20-1, the J call TRBJ2-2; 9 bases agree with TRBD1. With 1 base clipped from V and 7 bases from J, the junction kept 10 bases outside the gene matches. The CDR3 sequence is 16 residues long. Germline V CDR1 and CDR2: DFQATT, SNEGSKA (reference sequence). In nucleotides, the CDR3 is TGCAGTGCTAGAGCTTATAGGGGGACAGGGAACGGGGAGCTGTTTTTT. This encodes CSARAYRGTGNGELFF.